This T cell receptor (beta chain) is drawn from a study of low-dose radiotherapy and immunotherapy resistance in tumors. Study-level background: Intravenous cyclophosphamide at 200 mg/m2 preceded radiation and immunotherapy by one day, every two weeks.

This clonotype was seen many times. Stated time point: before trial treatment. Germline V CDR1 and CDR2: SGHKS, YYEKEE (reference sequence). The CDR3 runs 14 residues. V was cut by 1 base and J by 2 bases, with 10 bases left in between. Both TCRalpha and TCRbeta chains were reverse transcribed with V-gene-specific primers. For amplifying TCRs, the PCR ran for around 20 cycles with Phusion, which was used together with a constant-region primer and the adapter on the V primers. Each CDR3 protein gets one entry after TCRdb re-called the reads with MiXCR. The table lists 75,000 to 95,000 distinct CDR3 sequences, 15% to 20% of them singletons.

The clonotype was recovered from a male donor with prostate cancer. This rearrangement joins TRBV5-5 to TRBJ2-7, with D hard to call. Here the sequenced sample was PBMCs, taken before treatment. The CDR3 sequence is CASSLNSEPYEQYF. For the CDR3, the DNA is TGTGCCAGCAGCTTGAACAGCGAACCCTACGAGCAGTACTTC.